These 24 T cell receptor beta chains were all obtained from the same sample, sequenced in a study of shared clonotypes between healthy human individuals. Here immunoSEQ multiplex PCR was the method, and the copy in TCRdb shows in-frame clones only, minus some. The data show about 2.3 million clones, with approximately 90% seen just once and 0.37% held by the top ten. Sample: naive CD4+ T cells from PBMCs. This sample's subset: CD45RA+ positively selected. Receptor source: a young man in good health. Some clones in this sample may be carry-over from other donors' samples.

This clone was detected once. Written as DNA, the CDR3 is TGTGCCAGCAGCTTAAATCCACGGACGGACGAGCAGTACTTC. It yields the protein CASSLNPRTDEQYF. The chain joins TRBV7-3 to TRBJ2-7; the D is unclear. Trimming removed 1 base from V and 5 bases from J, with 12 bases in between. Germline V gene sequence: CDR1 SGHTA, CDR2 FQGTGA. The CDR3 covers 14 residues. The full variable domain, rest sourced from reference TRBV7-3 and TRBJ2-7, is GAGVSQTPSNKVTEKGKYVELRCDPISGHTALYWYRQSLGQGPEFLIYFQGTGAADDSGLPNDRFFAVRPEGSVSTLKIQRTERGDSAVYLCASSLNPRTDEQYFGPGTRLTVT.

This chain uses TRBV10-2 with TRBJ1-1; D uncertain. Germline CDR1 reads WSHSY; CDR2 reads SAAADI. The V and J ends lost 6 bases and 3 bases respectively, with 8 bases between them. The CDR3 loop spans 12 amino acids. The CDR3 nucleotides are TGCGCCAGCAGAGAGGGTCACACTGAAGCTTTCTTT. It translates to CASREGHTEAFF.

The chain recombines TRBV6-4 with TRBJ2-2; D may be TRBD1 (6 bases). This CDR3 spans 14 amino acids. CDR1 is MRHNA and CDR2 is SNTAGT in the germline V gene. V was shortened by 5 bases and J by 3 bases, with 10 bases between the two germline ends. The CDR3: CASSRTADTGELFF. CDR3 sequence (DNA): TGTGCCAGCAGTCGGACAGCGGACACCGGGGAGCTGTTTTTT.

This sequence joins TRBV4-1 and TRBJ2-5; possibly TRBD2 for D (6 bases). Trimming stripped 3 bases from V and 1 base from J, with 12 bases between. The germline V gene has CDR1 MGHRA and CDR2 YSYEKL. This CDR3 region has 15 residues. The CDR3 DNA reads TGCGCCAGCAGCCACCTGGGACTCCCCCAAGAGACCCAGTACTTC. This gives the protein CASSHLGLPQETQYF.

The rearrangement joins TRBV7-8 to TRBJ2-2; tentative D call: TRBD1 (5 bases). CDR1 is SGHVS and CDR2 is FQNEAQ in the germline V gene. V lost 3 bases and J 0 bases, leaving 8 bases between the germline ends. The CDR3 is 15 residues long. The CDR3 DNA follows: TGTGCCAGCAGCTTTCGCAGGGCGAACACCGGGGAGCTGTTTTTT. Translation gives CASSFRRANTGELFF. Filled out from reference TRBV7-8 and TRBJ2-2, the complete variable domain reads GAGVSQSPRYKVAKRGQDVALRCDPISGHVSLFWYQQALGQGPEFLTYFQNEAQLDKSGLPSDRFFAERPEGSVSTLKIQRTQQEDSAVYLCASSFRRANTGELFFGEGSRLTVL.

The table lists this clone with a count of one. The chain joins TRBV29-1 to TRBJ2-2; 8 nucleotides match TRBD2. The CDR3 spans 13 residues. Unmatched junction bases numbered 6, after V lost 7 bases and J lost 5 bases. Germline V gives CDR1 SQVTM, CDR2 ANQGSEA. This CDR3 reads CSAGTRGTGELFF. The CDR3 coding sequence is TGCAGCGCGGGGACTAGAGGGACCGGGGAGCTGTTTTTT.

This clone occurred a few times. V gene TRBV28 combines with J gene TRBJ1-2; D is unclear. The CDR3 consists of 12 residues. V was pared by 4 bases and J by 5 bases, with 8 bases between. Germline V gives CDR1 MDHEN, CDR2 SYDVKM. CDR3 loop: CASSSGVYGYTF. The CDR3 DNA reads as TGTGCCAGCAGTTCCGGGGTTTATGGCTACACCTTC.

This chain uses TRBV27 with TRBJ2-7, with D possibly matching TRBD2 (7 bases). This CDR3 is 17 amino acids long. Per germline, CDR1 MNHEY and CDR2 SMNVEV (reference sequence). V was trimmed by 2 bases and J by 3 bases, leaving 20 bases between them. The CDR3 spells CASSLDGGAAQNYEQYF. CDR3 nucleotide sequence: TGTGCCAGCAGTTTAGATGGGGGGGCCGCACAGAACTACGAGCAGTACTTC.

The CDR3 loop reads CASSIPLGGPNYNEQFF. As DNA, the CDR3 is TGTGCCAGTAGTATACCCTTGGGTGGGCCAAACTACAATGAGCAGTTCTTC. The chain is built from TRBV19 and TRBJ2-1; no clear D gene. From germline, CDR1 is LNHDA and CDR2 SQIVND (reference sequence). The CDR3 length is 17 residues. V lost 2 bases to trimming and J lost 3 bases, with 17 bases between them.

The rearrangement joins TRBV5-1 to TRBJ2-7; D could derive from TRBD1 or TRBD2 (5 bases each). Germline values: CDR1 SGHRS, CDR2 YFSETQ. The CDR3 is made up of 13 amino acids. Trimming removed 4 bases at V and 2 bases at J, with 10 bases between. This CDR3 is CASSRDPPYEQYF. The CDR3 DNA reads as TGCGCCAGCAGCCGGGACCCACCCTACGAGCAGTACTTC.

Concerning this clone itself: Distinct nucleotide sequences in the sample also encode this CDR3. This chain uses TRBV18 with TRBJ2-5; the match to TRBD1 covers 9 bases. Germline CDR1 and CDR2: KGHSH and LQKENI. V lost 3 bases and J lost 5; bases outside the gene matches: 4. The CDR3 is 14 amino acids. CDR3 bases: TGTGCCAGCTCACCGGGACAGGGCGGCGAGACCCAGTACTTC. It specifies CASSPGQGGETQYF.

J is TRBJ2-5 and V is TRBV5-4; a possible D gene is TRBD2 (6 bases). The V and J ends lost 4 bases and 7 bases respectively, with 20 bases between them. The germline V gene encodes CDR1 SGHNT and CDR2 YYREEE (reference sequence). This CDR3 has 15 amino acids. The CDR3 spells CASSNPSAGHGTQYF. For the CDR3, the DNA is TGTGCCAGCAGCAACCCCTCCGCGGGGCACGGGACCCAGTACTTC.

The rearrangement links TRBV14 to TRBJ2-5; the D is unclear. The CDR3 extends over 16 amino acids. V was clipped by 3 bases and J by 2 bases, with 16 bases between them. From germline, CDR1 is SGHDN and CDR2 FVKESK. For the CDR3, the DNA is TGTGCCAGCAGCCAGGAATCGTTAGGTTGGCAAGAGACCCAGTACTTC. It translates to CASSQESLGWQETQYF. Drawing the rest from reference TRBV14 and TRBJ2-5, the complete variable domain is EAGVTQFPSHSVIEKGQTVTLRCDPISGHDNLYWYRRVMGKEIKFLLHFVKESKQDESGMPNNRFLAERTGGTYSTLKVQPAELEDSGVYFCASSQESLGWQETQYFGPGTRLLVL.

The chain couples TRBV9 to TRBJ2-7; D is uncertain. Germline assignment: CDR1 SGDLS and CDR2 YYNGEE. This CDR3 has 12 amino acids. Here the CDR3 reads CDTSAASYEQYF. The DNA for the CDR3 is TGTGATACGTCGGCAGCCTCCTACGAGCAGTACTTC. Complete variable domain (other parts from reference TRBV9 and TRBJ2-7): DSGVTQTPKHLITATGQRVTLRCSPRSGDLSVYWYQQSLDQGLQFLIQYYNGEERAKGNILERFSAQQFPDLHSELNLSSLELGDSALYFCDTSAASYEQYFGPGTRLTVT.

CDR3 coding DNA: TGTGCCAGCTCACGTGGGGGACAGCTTTCTGGAAACACCATATATTTT. Its protein product is CASSRGGQLSGNTIYF. The chain employs TRBV18 and TRBJ1-3; TRBD1 matches 7 bases. Trimming took 4 bases from V and 1 from J; bases not matched to a gene: 7. Germline V gene sequence: CDR1 KGHSH, CDR2 LQKENI. This CDR3 has 16 amino acids.

The rearrangement links TRBV15 to TRBJ2-5; possible D gene TRBD2, 6 bases. The CDR3 has 14 residues. The germline V and J ends were trimmed by 1 base and 5 bases, with 11 bases remaining between them. Germline lookup yields CDR1 LNHNV and CDR2 YYDKDF (reference sequence). The CDR3 sequence is CATSRGLVQETQYF. CDR3 sequence (DNA): TGTGCCACCAGCAGAGGACTAGTTCAGGAGACCCAGTACTTC.

V usage is TRBV5-5 and J usage is TRBJ1-1; 7 bases are shared with TRBD1. Germline CDR1 reads SGHKS; CDR2 reads YYEKEE (reference sequence). J was trimmed by 10 bases and V by 7 bases; bases with no gene match: 16. The CDR3 length is 14 residues. The CDR3 coding sequence is TGTGCCAGCTCAATGCCGGGACAGACGCCTCGAGCTTTCTTT. As protein: CASSMPGQTPRAFF.

V is TRBV10-1 and J is TRBJ2-1, with 8 bases fitting TRBD2. CDR3 length: 16 residues. Germline V lookup: CDR1 WNHNN, CDR2 SYGVQD (reference sequence). The V and J ends lost 4 bases and 1 base, in that order; junction bases with no gene match: 6. CDR3 loop: CASSVSPGGSYNEQFF. CDR3 in DNA: TGCGCCAGCAGTGTTTCGCCGGGAGGGTCCTACAATGAGCAGTTCTTC.

The DNA for the CDR3 is TGTGCCAGCAAATGGTATGGGGCGAACACCGGGGAGCTGTTTTTT. Its translation is CASKWYGANTGELFF. The chain combines TRBV5-6 with TRBJ2-2; D unclear. The CDR3 runs 15 residues. Germline V lookup: CDR1 SGHDT, CDR2 YYEEEE. V gave up 6 bases and J gave up 0 bases, with 12 bases separating them.

This chain links TRBV5-1 with TRBJ1-2; TRBD1 is a possible D gene (6 bases). Trimming removed 4 bases from V and 5 bases from J, with 15 bases in between. This CDR3 is built from 14 residues. Germline assignment: CDR1 SGHRS and CDR2 YFSETQ. The CDR3 region has the DNA TGCGCCAGCAGCACCGGACAGTCTGGTTATGGCTACACCTTC. This codes for CASSTGQSGYGYTF.

In DNA, the CDR3 is TGTGCCAGCAGCGTAGATCCGGGCGGGGAGCCCCAGCATTTT. It is translated as CASSVDPGGEPQHF. The chain employs TRBV9 and TRBJ1-5; D is ambiguous. Per the germline V gene, CDR1 is SGDLS and CDR2 is YYNGEE. Trimming cost V 0 bases and J 8 bases, with 12 bases left between them. The CDR3 is 14 residues long.

This chain links TRBV7-2 with TRBJ2-1, with D unclear. Germline CDR1 is SGHTA and CDR2 is FQGNSA. This CDR3 is built from 15 residues. V was trimmed by 2 bases and J by 2 bases, leaving 10 bases between them. The CDR3: CASSLMSLPYNEQFF. The CDR3 bases are TGTGCCAGCAGCTTAATGTCCCTCCCCTACAATGAGCAGTTCTTC.

J is TRBJ1-2 and V is TRBV5-4; D gene ambiguous. The CDR3 length is 16 residues. Germline CDR1 reads SGHNT; CDR2 reads YYREEE (reference sequence). V was clipped by 4 bases and J by 1 base, with 17 bases between them. CDR3 region: CASSPGPSSLNYGYTF. The CDR3 bases are TGTGCCAGCAGCCCTGGACCGTCATCTCTTAACTATGGCTACACCTTC.

In regard to this clone: Within the sample, other DNA sequences also encode this same CDR3. The rearrangement joins TRBV18 to TRBJ1-3; D not certain. The V end was cut by 0 bases, the J end by 1 base, with 7 bases between. This CDR3 is 15 amino acids long. The germline gives CDR1 KGHSH, CDR2 LQKENI. DNA of the CDR3: TGTGCCAGCTCACCACCGAGCCTTTCTGGAAACACCATATATTTT. It yields the protein CASSPPSLSGNTIYF.